A single sample gave rise to the 8 T cell receptor beta chains below, sequenced in a study of cytomegalovirus exposure and HLA in healthy donors. Sequenced by immunoSEQ multiplex PCR; TCRdb stores in-frame clones only, minus some. The sample carries some 99,000 clones, almost 90% recorded once. Sequenced: PBMCs. The source of these receptors is a woman aged 18 to 35 in good health and CMV-seronegative.

The chain is built from TRBV4-3 and TRBJ1-6; D may be TRBD1 (6 bases). The length of the CDR3 is 15 residues. V was trimmed by 1 base and J by 2 bases, leaving 6 bases between them. Germline assignment: CDR1 LGHNA and CDR2 YSLEER. The CDR3, as DNA: TGCGCCAGCAGCCAAGCAGGGGCCTATAATTCACCCCTCCACTTT. Its protein is CASSQAGAYNSPLHF.

The table lists this clone with a count of one. This rearrangement joins TRBV6-5 to TRBJ1-2; the D gene is possibly TRBD1 (5 bases). Trimming took 6 bases from V and 6 from J, leaving 14 bases between them. Germline loops: CDR1 MNHEY, CDR2 SVGAGI. The CDR3 is 13 amino acids. CDR3 in amino acids: CASSPGRVNGYTF. The DNA of the CDR3 is TGTGCCAGCAGCCCTGGCAGGGTCAATGGCTACACCTTC.

The rearrangement links TRBV19 to TRBJ1-1, with 11 bases fitting TRBD1. CDR1 is LNHDA and CDR2 is SQIVND in the germline V gene (reference sequence). There are 15 residues in the CDR3. V trimming: 5 bases; J trimming: 8 bases; junction bases outside the gene matches: 10. CDR3 amino acids: CASSDGQGAVREAFF. CDR3 in DNA: TGTGCCAGTAGTGACGGACAGGGGGCGGTTAGGGAAGCTTTCTTT.

The chain links TRBV13 to TRBJ2-5; tentative D call: TRBD2 (6 bases). V gave up 2 bases and J gave up 2 bases, with 15 bases separating them. From germline, CDR1 is PRHDT and CDR2 FYEKMQ (reference sequence). The CDR3 runs 16 residues. The CDR3 is CASSLSGGKVQETQYF. The CDR3 nucleotides read TGTGCCAGCAGCTTATCGGGCGGGAAAGTACAAGAGACCCAGTACTTC. The full variable domain, completed using reference TRBV13 and TRBJ2-5, is AAGVIQSPRHLIKEKRETATLKCYPIPRHDTVYWYQQGPGQDPQFLISFYEKMQSDKGSIPDRFSAQQFSDYHSELNMSSLELGDSALYFCASSLSGGKVQETQYFGPGTRLLVL.

V is TRBV18 and J is TRBJ1-2; no clear D. Germline lookup yields CDR1 KGHSH and CDR2 LQKENI. CDR3 length: 13 residues. Between the trimmed V and J ends, which lost 3 bases and 4 bases, there was a span of 9 bases. DNA for the CDR3: TGTGCCAGCTCACCCTCAGAGGGCTATGGCTACACCTTC. Translated, it gives CASSPSEGYGYTF. Variable domain in full (rest from reference TRBV18 and TRBJ1-2): NAGVMQNPRHLVRRRGQEARLRCSPMKGHSHVYWYRQLPEEGLKFMVYLQKENIIDESGMPKERFSAEFPKEGPSILRIQQVVRGDSAAYFCASSPSEGYGYTFGSGTRLTVV.

Only one count was recorded for this clone. This chain joins TRBV7-9 and TRBJ1-4; D uncertain. Trimming left V 5 bases short and J 0 bases short, with 13 bases between. The germline gives CDR1 SEHNR, CDR2 FQNEAQ (reference sequence). The CDR3 covers 16 residues. CDR3 residues: CASSPPVGSTNEKLFF. The CDR3 DNA is TGTGCCAGCAGCCCCCCGGTCGGGTCAACTAATGAAAAACTGTTTTTT.

This clone was detected only a few times. The V and J genes are TRBV7-9 and TRBJ2-7; D gene unclear. V dropped 1 base and J dropped 1 base, with 11 bases sitting between them. Germline V gene lookup returns CDR1 SEHNR and CDR2 FQNEAQ (reference sequence). The CDR3 totals 15 residues. The CDR3: CASSLELRRSYEQYF. CDR3 sequence (DNA): TGTGCCAGCAGCTTAGAACTACGAAGATCCTACGAGCAGTACTTC.

This chain uses TRBV12-2 with TRBJ2-3; the table calls TRBD2, which could not be checked here. TRBV12-2 counts as a pseudogene. The CDR3 contains 14 residues. The CDR3: CASGGDPCTDTQYF. DNA of the CDR3: TGTGCAAGTGGGGGGGACCCCTGCACAGATACGCAGTATTTT.